Listed below are T cell receptor beta chains from one sample, sequenced in a study of blood T cell repertoires in COVID-19. The method was immunoSEQ multiplex PCR; TCRdb's version includes in-frame clones alone and lacks a portion of them. The table has hundreds of thousands of clones, approximately 84% seen once; the top ten hold around 1.7%. The source material was PBMCs or T cells enriched from blood (not recorded which). Receptors were obtained from a man aged 40-55 years who had recovered from COVID-19. Each CDR3 is given without its conserved first and last residue. Fields, in order: V gene, CDR3 protein.

V: TRBV5-1; CDR3: ASSSPGQGVFDTQY
V: TRBV9; CDR3: ASSTLGGFQETQY
V: TRBV6-2/TRBV6-3; CDR3: ASSDGTGNLPLH
V: TRBV2; CDR3: ASSSRGALNEAF
V: TRBV19; CDR3: ASSIGLGTDTQY
V: TRBV11-2; CDR3: ASSLGLAGGPYTQY
V: TRBV4-2; CDR3: ASSQELGREQY
V: TRBV6-2/TRBV6-3; CDR3: ASSHRDRGLDEQF
V: TRBV7-9; CDR3: ASSYWDSNTGELF
V: TRBV10-3; CDR3: AISELVDTQY
V: TRBV19; CDR3: ASSGTGGNTGELF
V: TRBV10-3; CDR3: AISEDRVGEGANVLT
V: TRBV3-1/TRBV3-2; CDR3: ASSPGVYNSPLH
V: TRBV14; CDR3: ASSYRLRGRDYEQY
V: TRBV5-1; CDR3: ASSLSGTGGAGGEKLF
V: TRBV5-1; CDR3: ASSLEGEESPLH